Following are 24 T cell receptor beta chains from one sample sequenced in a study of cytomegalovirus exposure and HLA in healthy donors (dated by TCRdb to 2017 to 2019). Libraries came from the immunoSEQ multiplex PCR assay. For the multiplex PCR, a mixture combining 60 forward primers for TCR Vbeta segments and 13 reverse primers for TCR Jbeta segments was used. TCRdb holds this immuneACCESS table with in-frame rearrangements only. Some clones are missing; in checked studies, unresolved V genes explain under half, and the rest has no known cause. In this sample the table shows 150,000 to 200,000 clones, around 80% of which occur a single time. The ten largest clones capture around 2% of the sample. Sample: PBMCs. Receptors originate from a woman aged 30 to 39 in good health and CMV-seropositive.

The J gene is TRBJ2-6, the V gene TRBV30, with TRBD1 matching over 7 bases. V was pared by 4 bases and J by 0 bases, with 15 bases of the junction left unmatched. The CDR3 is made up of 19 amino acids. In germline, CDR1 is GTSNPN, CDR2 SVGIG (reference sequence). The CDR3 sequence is CAWTGMNMTGSSGANVLTF. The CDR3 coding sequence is TGTGCCTGGACCGGGATGAATATGACAGGGAGCTCTGGGGCCAACGTCCTGACTTTC.

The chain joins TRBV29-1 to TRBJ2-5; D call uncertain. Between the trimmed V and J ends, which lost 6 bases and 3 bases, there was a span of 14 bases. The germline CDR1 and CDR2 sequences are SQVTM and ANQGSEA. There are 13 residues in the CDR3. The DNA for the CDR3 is TGCAGCGTCGGTAGCCGTGTTGAAGAGACCCAGTACTTC. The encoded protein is CSVGSRVEETQYF.

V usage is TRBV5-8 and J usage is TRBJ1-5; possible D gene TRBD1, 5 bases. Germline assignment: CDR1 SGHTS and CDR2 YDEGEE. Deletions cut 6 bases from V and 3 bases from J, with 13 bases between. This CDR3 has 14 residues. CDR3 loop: CASTPGGANQPQHF. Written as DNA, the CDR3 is TGTGCCAGCACCCCCGGGGGAGCCAATCAGCCCCAGCATTTT.

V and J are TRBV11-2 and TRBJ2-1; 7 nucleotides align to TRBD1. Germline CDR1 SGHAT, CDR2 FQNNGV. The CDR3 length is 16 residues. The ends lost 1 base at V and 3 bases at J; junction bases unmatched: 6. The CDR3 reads CASSLGFRGSYNEQFF. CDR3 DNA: TGTGCCAGCAGCTTAGGGTTCAGGGGGAGCTACAATGAGCAGTTCTTC. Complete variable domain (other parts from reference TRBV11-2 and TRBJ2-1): EAGVAQSPRYKIIEKRQSVAFWCNPISGHATLYWYQQILGQGPKLLIQFQNNGVVDDSQLPKDRFSAERLKGVDSTLKIQPAKLEDSAVYLCASSLGFRGSYNEQFFGPGTRLTVL.

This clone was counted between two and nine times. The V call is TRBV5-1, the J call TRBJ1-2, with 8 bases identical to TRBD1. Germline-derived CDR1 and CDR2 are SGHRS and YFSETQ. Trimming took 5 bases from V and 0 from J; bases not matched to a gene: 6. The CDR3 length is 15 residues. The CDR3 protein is CASRDRTGSNYGYTF. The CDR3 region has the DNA TGCGCCAGCAGGGATCGGACAGGGTCTAACTATGGCTACACCTTC.

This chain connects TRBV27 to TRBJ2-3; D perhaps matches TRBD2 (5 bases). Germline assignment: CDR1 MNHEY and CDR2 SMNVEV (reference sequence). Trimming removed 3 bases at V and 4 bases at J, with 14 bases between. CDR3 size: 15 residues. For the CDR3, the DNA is TGTGCCAGCAGTTTCGCCGGGGTGTTCGCAGATACGCAGTATTTT. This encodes CASSFAGVFADTQYF.

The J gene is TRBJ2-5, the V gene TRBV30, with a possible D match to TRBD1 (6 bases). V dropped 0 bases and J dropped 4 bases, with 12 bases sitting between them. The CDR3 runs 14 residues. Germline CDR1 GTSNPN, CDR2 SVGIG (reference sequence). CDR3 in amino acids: CAWSVGKGGETQYF. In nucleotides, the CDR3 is TGTGCCTGGAGTGTAGGGAAAGGGGGAGAGACCCAGTACTTC.

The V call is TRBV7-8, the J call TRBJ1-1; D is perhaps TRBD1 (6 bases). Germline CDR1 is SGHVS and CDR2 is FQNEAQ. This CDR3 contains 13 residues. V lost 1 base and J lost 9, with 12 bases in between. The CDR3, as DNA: TGTGCCAGCAGCTTAGATCAGACAGGCCAAGCTTTCTTT. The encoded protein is CASSLDQTGQAFF.

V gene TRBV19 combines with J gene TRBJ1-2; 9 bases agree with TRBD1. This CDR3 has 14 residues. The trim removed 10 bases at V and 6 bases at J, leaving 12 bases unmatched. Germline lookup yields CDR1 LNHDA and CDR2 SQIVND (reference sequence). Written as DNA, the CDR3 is TGTGCCACCTCACACAGGGACAGGGAAAATGGCTACACCTTC. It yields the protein CATSHRDRENGYTF. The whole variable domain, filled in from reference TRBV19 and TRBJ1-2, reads DGGITQSPKYLFRKEGQNVTLSCEQNLNHDAMYWYRQDPGQGLRLIYYSQIVNDFQKGDIAEGYSVSREKKESFPLTVTSAQKNPTAFYLCATSHRDRENGYTFGSGTRLTVV.

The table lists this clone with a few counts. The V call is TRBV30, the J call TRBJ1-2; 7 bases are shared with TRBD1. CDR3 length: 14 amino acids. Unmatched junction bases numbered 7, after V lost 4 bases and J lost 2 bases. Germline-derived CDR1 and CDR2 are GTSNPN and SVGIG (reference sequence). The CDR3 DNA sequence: TGTGCCTGGACCCTCAAGACAGGGAACTATGGCTACACCTTC. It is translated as CAWTLKTGNYGYTF.

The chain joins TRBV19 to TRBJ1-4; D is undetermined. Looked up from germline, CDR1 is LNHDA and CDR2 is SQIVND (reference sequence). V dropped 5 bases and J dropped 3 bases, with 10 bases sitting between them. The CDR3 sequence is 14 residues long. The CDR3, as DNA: TGTGCCAGTAGTGGGCAGCCTGCTAATGAAAAACTGTTTTTT. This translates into CASSGQPANEKLFF.

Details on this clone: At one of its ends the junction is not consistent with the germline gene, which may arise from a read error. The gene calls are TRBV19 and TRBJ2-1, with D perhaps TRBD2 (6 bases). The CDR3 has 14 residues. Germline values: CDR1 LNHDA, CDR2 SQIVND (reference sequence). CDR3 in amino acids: CASSLEEGYNEQFF. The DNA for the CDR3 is TGTGCCAGTAGTTTAGAGGAGGGATACAATGAGCAGTTCTTC.

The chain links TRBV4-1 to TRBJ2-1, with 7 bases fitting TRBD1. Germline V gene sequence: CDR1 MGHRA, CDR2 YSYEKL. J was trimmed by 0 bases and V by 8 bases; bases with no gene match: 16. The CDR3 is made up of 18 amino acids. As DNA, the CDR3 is TGCGCCAGCGTCCCGAAAAACTTCAGGGGGAGCTCCTACAATGAGCAGTTCTTC. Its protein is CASVPKNFRGSSYNEQFF.

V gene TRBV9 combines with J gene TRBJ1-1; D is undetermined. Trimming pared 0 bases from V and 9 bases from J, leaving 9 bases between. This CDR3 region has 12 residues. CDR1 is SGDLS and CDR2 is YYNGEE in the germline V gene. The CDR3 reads CASSVGGSQAFF. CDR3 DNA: TGTGCCAGCAGCGTAGGAGGCTCTCAAGCTTTCTTT.

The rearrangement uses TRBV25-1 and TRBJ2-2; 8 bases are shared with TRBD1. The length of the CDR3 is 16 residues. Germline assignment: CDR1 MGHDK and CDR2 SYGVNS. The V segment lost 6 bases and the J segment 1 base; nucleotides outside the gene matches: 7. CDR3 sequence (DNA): TGTGCCAGCAGCCCCCGAGGACAGGGGAACACCGGGGAGCTGTTTTTT. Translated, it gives CASSPRGQGNTGELFF.

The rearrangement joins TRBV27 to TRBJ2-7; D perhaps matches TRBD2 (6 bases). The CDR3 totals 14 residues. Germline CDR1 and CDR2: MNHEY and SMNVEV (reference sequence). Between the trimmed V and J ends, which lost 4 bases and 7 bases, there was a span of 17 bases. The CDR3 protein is CASSSRSPAGEQYF. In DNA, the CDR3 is TGTGCCAGCAGTTCCCGCAGCCCGGCGGGAGAGCAGTACTTC.

In DNA form, the CDR3 reads TGCGCCAGCAGTGCTCAGACCGGGGCAGATACGCAGTATTTT. Translation gives CASSAQTGADTQYF. The chain links TRBV10-1 to TRBJ2-3, with D perhaps matching TRBD2 (5 bases). CDR3 length: 14 residues. The ends were cut back, 4 bases at V and 4 bases at J, with 12 bases in the middle. Germline values: CDR1 WNHNN, CDR2 SYGVQD (reference sequence).

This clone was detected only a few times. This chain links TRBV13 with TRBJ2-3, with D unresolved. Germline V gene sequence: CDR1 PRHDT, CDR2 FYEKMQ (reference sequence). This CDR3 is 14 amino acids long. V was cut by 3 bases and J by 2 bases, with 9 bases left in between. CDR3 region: CASSFFLITDTQYF. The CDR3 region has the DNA TGTGCCAGCAGCTTTTTTTTAATCACAGATACGCAGTATTTT.

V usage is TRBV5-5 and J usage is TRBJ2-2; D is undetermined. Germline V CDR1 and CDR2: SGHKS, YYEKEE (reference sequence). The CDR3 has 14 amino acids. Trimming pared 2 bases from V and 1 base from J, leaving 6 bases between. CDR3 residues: CASSLYMNTGELFF. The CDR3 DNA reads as TGTGCCAGCAGCTTATACATGAACACCGGGGAGCTGTTTTTT.

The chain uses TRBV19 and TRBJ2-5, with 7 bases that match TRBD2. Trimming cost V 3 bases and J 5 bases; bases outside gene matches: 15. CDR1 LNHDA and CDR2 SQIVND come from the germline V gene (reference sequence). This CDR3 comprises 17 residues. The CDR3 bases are TGTGCCAGTAGTATCCGGGCGGTCCGGGAGGTTGGTGAGACCCAGTACTTC. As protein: CASSIRAVREVGETQYF.

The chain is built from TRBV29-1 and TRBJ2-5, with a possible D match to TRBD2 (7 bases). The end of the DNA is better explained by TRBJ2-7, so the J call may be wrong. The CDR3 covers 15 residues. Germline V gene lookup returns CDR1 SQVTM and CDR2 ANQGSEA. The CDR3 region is CSVEGAGAKFSEQYF. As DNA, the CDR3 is TGCAGCGTTGAAGGCGCGGGGGCGAAGTTTAGCGAGCAGTACTTC.

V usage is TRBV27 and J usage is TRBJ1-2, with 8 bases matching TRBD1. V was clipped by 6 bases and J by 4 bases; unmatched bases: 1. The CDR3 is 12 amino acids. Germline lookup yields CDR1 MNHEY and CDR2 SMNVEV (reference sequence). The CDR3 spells CASRTGVYGYTF. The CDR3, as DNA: TGTGCCAGCAGGACAGGGGTCTATGGCTACACCTTC.

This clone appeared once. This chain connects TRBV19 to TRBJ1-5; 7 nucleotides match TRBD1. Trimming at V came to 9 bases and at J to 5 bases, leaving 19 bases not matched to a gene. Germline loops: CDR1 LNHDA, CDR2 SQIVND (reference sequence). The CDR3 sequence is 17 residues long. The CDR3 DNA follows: TGTGCCAGCAATGCCTTCGGGACCGGGACAGCTCATCAGCCCCAGCATTTT. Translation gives CASNAFGTGTAHQPQHF.

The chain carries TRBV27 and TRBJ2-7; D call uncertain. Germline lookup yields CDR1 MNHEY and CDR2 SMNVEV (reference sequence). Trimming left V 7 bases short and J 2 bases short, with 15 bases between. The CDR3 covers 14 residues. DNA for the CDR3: TGTGCCAGCATCTCTTCAGGTCCTACCTACGAGCAGTACTTC. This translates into CASISSGPTYEQYF.